Listed here are 13 T cell receptor beta chains from one sample, sequenced in a study of beta chain features in type 1 diabetes. TCRB transcripts that were expressed got sequenced, as all of the isolated RNA had been reverse transcribed. Here immunoSEQ multiplex PCR was the method, and the copy in TCRdb shows in-frame clones only, minus some. The table lists about 140,000 clones, approximately 10% of them singletons. What was sequenced was central memory CD4+ T cells from blood. The receptor source for this set is a woman aged 40 to 49 in good health.

This chain's CDR3 is CASSVKMRETQYF. The CDR3 DNA is TGTGCCAGCAGCGTAAAAATGAGGGAGACCCAGTACTTC. This sequence joins TRBV9 and TRBJ2-5; no firm D call. Looked up from germline, CDR1 is SGDLS and CDR2 is YYNGEE. The CDR3 spans 13 residues. V lost 1 base and J lost 5, with 9 bases in between.

V is TRBV15 and J is TRBJ2-3; the D gene is possibly TRBD2 (6 bases). The CDR3 is 15 amino acids. Trimming left V 0 bases short and J 6 bases short, with 13 bases between. Germline lookup yields CDR1 LNHNV and CDR2 YYDKDF (reference sequence). Written as DNA, the CDR3 is TGTGCCACCAGCAGAGATCCGGGGAGGCGGGATACGCAGTATTTT. It specifies CATSRDPGRRDTQYF.

This clone was seen a handful of times. The genes are TRBV5-6 and TRBJ1-2, with D perhaps matching TRBD1 (6 bases). Looked up from germline, CDR1 is SGHDT and CDR2 is YYEEEE. The CDR3 sequence is 14 residues long. Trimming left V 4 bases short and J 5 bases short, with 15 bases between. The CDR3 spells CASSPRDTGYGYTF. In DNA, the CDR3 is TGTGCCAGCAGCCCCCGGGACACAGGGTATGGCTACACCTTC.

This clone came up a few times. The chain is built from TRBV6-1 and TRBJ2-1, with D perhaps matching TRBD1 (6 bases). Trimming removed 6 bases at V and 6 bases at J, with 15 bases between. The length of the CDR3 is 14 residues. Germline V gene data show CDR1 as MNHNS and CDR2 as SASEGT. The chain's CDR3 is CASSPQGSGNEQFF. As DNA, the CDR3 is TGTGCCAGCAGCCCTCAGGGGAGTGGCAATGAGCAGTTCTTC.

This chain connects TRBV2 to TRBJ2-5, with 7 bases matching TRBD2. Germline CDR1 and CDR2: SNHLY and FYNNEI. Unmatched junction bases numbered 0, after V lost 8 bases and J lost 3 bases. The CDR3 loop spans 11 amino acids. This CDR3 reads CASLAEETQYF. CDR3 DNA sequence: TGTGCCAGCCTAGCGGAAGAGACCCAGTACTTC.

This clone appeared a few times. The chain has TRBV27 and TRBJ2-1; the match to TRBD1 covers 11 bases. Germline trimming cut 1 base from V and 6 bases from J; bases unmatched to any gene: 2. The CDR3 runs 15 residues. The germline CDR1 and CDR2 sequences are MNHEY and SMNVEV (reference sequence). Here the CDR3 reads CASSLLGTGGNEQFF. The CDR3 DNA follows: TGTGCCAGCAGTTTATTGGGGACAGGGGGCAATGAGCAGTTCTTC.

V and J are TRBV2 and TRBJ2-7; D might be TRBD1 (6 bases). Per the germline V gene, CDR1 is SNHLY and CDR2 is FYNNEI. V lost 6 bases to trimming and J lost 5 bases, with 17 bases between them. The CDR3 is 14 amino acids. The CDR3 reads CASRHREQSHEQYF. CDR3 DNA sequence: TGTGCCAGCAGACACAGGGAACAGTCCCACGAGCAGTACTTC. Based on the CDR3 plus reference TRBV2 and TRBJ2-7, the full variable domain is EPEVTQTPSHQVTQMGQEVILRCVPISNHLYFYWYRQILGQKVEFLVSFYNNEISEKSEIFDDQFSVERPDGSNFTLKIRSTKLEDSAMYFCASRHREQSHEQYFGPGTRLTVT.

This clone was detected only a few times. This sequence joins TRBV11-1 and TRBJ2-3; weak D call: TRBD1 (6 bases). This CDR3 contains 14 residues. Trimming cost V 6 bases and J 3 bases, with 13 bases left between them. Germline lookup yields CDR1 SGHAT and CDR2 FQDESV (reference sequence). This chain's CDR3 is CASSRRTVTDTQYF. The CDR3 DNA follows: TGTGCCAGCAGTCGCCGGACAGTTACAGATACGCAGTATTTT.

The rearrangement joins TRBV6-5 to TRBJ1-5, with D perhaps TRBD1 (5 bases). The CDR3 totals 13 residues. Germline-derived CDR1 and CDR2 are MNHEY and SVGAGI. Trimming stripped 2 bases from V and 6 bases from J, with 8 bases between. As DNA, the CDR3 is TGTGCCAGCAGTTACGGGAGGGGTCAGCCCCAGCATTTT. Translation gives CASSYGRGQPQHF.

The rearrangement joins TRBV7-2 to TRBJ2-5, with D perhaps TRBD1 (5 bases). This CDR3 has 16 amino acids. Trimming left V 1 base short and J 1 base short, with 13 bases between. The germline V gene encodes CDR1 SGHTA and CDR2 FQGNSA. CDR3 coding DNA: TGTGCCAGCAGCTTAGAGCCCTACAGGACCCAAGAGACCCAGTACTTC. It is translated as CASSLEPYRTQETQYF.

This clone was detected ten times or more. The chain is built from TRBV7-2 and TRBJ2-3; TRBD2 aligns across 8 bases. Germline V gene data show CDR1 as SGHTA and CDR2 as FQGNSA. Germline trimming cut 1 base from V and 3 bases from J; bases unmatched to any gene: 3. The CDR3 loop spans 15 amino acids. The CDR3 bases are TGTGCCAGCAGCTTAGGGGTAGCGGGGACAGATACGCAGTATTTT. Its protein product is CASSLGVAGTDTQYF.

This clone was counted only a few times. V and J are TRBV29-1 and TRBJ1-1; D gene uncertain. This CDR3 is 11 amino acids long. CDR1 is SQVTM and CDR2 is ANQGSEA in the germline V gene. The ends were cut back, 6 bases at V and 8 bases at J, with 13 bases in the middle. CDR3 DNA sequence: TGCAGCGTCGAACGGAGGTACGAAGCTTTCTTT. Its protein is CSVERRYEAFF.

J is TRBJ1-2 and V is TRBV14, with 8 positions matching TRBD1. Per the germline V gene, CDR1 is SGHDN and CDR2 is FVKESK. V gave up 3 bases and J gave up 5 bases; unmatched junction bases: 8. The CDR3 runs to 15 residues. The DNA of the CDR3 is TGTGCCAGCAGCCATATCGACAGGGGAGGGTATGGCTACACCTTC. As protein: CASSHIDRGGYGYTF.